Here is one T cell receptor (beta chain) with its context. This sample stems from a study of blood T cell repertoires in COVID-19. Sequencing was performed with immunoSEQ multiplex PCR; in TCRdb, only in-frame clones are kept and a portion is missing. Found here are 200,000 to 250,000 clones, over 65% of them singletons; the top ten hold under 3.5%. Study members were between roughly 18 and 100 years old and lived in approximately 25 US regions. Cohorts were assigned according to the clinical history that participants reported. Among Cohort 3 donors, those recovered had two negative PCRs, clearance, or symptom resolution. The CDR3 has 16 amino acids. Germline V lookup: CDR1 SGHNT, CDR2 YENEEA. V lost 6 bases and J 0 bases, leaving 12 bases between the germline ends.

The sample was PBMCs or T cells enriched from blood (not recorded which). The chain couples TRBV11-3 to TRBJ2-6; maybe TRBD2 (7 bases). The receptor comes from a woman aged 55-70 years who had recovered from COVID-19. The CDR3 loop is CASSLGGPSGANVLTF. The CDR3 DNA follows: TGTGCCAGCAGTTTGGGGGGGCCCTCTGGGGCCAACGTCCTGACTTTC.